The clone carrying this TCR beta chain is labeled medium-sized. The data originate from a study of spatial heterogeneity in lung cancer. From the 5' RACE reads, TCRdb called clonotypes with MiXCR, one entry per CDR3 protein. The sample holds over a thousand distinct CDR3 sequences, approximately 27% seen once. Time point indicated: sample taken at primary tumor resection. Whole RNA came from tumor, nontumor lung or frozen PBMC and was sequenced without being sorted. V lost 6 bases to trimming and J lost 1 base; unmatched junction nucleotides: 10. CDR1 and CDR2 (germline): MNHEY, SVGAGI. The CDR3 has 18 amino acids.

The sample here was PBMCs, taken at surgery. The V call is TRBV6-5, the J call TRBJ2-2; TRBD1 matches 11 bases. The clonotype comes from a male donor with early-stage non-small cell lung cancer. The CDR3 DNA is TGTGCCAGCAGCGGCACGCTGGGACAGGGGGTGAACACCGGGGAGCTGTTTTTT. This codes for CASSGTLGQGVNTGELFF.